Below, one T cell receptor (beta chain) is given with its context. A Seattle source enrolled patients during active infection and followed them longitudinally. These data originate in a study of blood T cell repertoires in COVID-19. On the study more broadly: Nucleic acid was either cDNA or gDNA, and it came from T cells, B-cell-depleted T cells, or PBMCs.

This CDR3 is 13 amino acids long. Germline lookup yields CDR1 LGHDT and CDR2 YNNKEL (reference sequence). J was trimmed by 4 bases and V by 7 bases; bases with no gene match: 6. Study processing details: Cell counts per sample came from amplifying reference gene primers. Measured with immunoSEQ multiplex PCR; TCRdb has only the in-frame clones, and not every one. The D gene and trimming were derived from the DNA, and the V and J assignments and clone size from that table. The data hold about 300,000 clones, with 84% observed a single time. Sequenced: peripheral blood. The rearrangement joins TRBV3-1 (or the pseudogene TRBV3-2) to TRBJ2-7; 8 bases are shared with TRBD1. The receptor was isolated from a human donor with COVID-19, enrolled during active disease. The donor label of this sample is uncertain. The CDR3 sequence is CASTRQGLYEQYF. The CDR3 coding sequence is TGTGCCAGCACCCGACAGGGGCTTTACGAGCAGTACTTC.